The present T cell receptor beta chain was sequenced within a study of blood T cells in healthy people across ages. Then a second PCR, running roughly 6 to 12 cycles, was carried out with a sample-barcoded 5' primer and a J-beta primer mix. TCRdb re-called the 5' RACE reads with MiXCR, one entry per CDR3 protein. Of hundreds of thousands of distinct CDR3 sequences listed, approximately 44% were seen once; the top ten hold around 18%. The sequenced material came from blood. This TCR came from a man between 60 and 75 years old in good health.

The CDR3: CATSKAGRVQPQHF. CDR3 bases: TGTGCCACCAGCAAGGCAGGGAGAGTTCAGCCCCAGCATTTT. The chain joins TRBV15 to TRBJ1-5; D might be TRBD1 (5 bases). Germline-derived CDR1 and CDR2 are LNHNV and YYDKDF (reference sequence). CDR3 length: 14 amino acids. V lost 4 bases and J lost 6, with 13 bases in between.